This TCR beta chain emerged from a study of T cell changes during pregnancy in multiple sclerosis. Assay used: immunoSEQ multiplex PCR; TCRdb lists only in-frame clones, some missing. This sample has 50,000 or so clones, with about nine tenths found just once. This clone is a singleton in its sample. This CDR3 is built from 15 residues. The germline V gene encodes CDR1 SGHNT and CDR2 YYREEE (reference sequence). V trimming: 1 base; J trimming: 6 bases; junction bases outside the gene matches: 4. The source is a female donor with multiple sclerosis, enrolled in a pregnancy study. This rearrangement joins TRBV5-4 to TRBJ2-7; 13 bases line up with TRBD2. The sample here was CD4+ T cells from peripheral blood mononuclear cells, taken after pregnancy. The CDR3 region is CASSLRGLAGSEQYF. For the CDR3, the DNA is TGTGCCAGCAGCTTGCGGGGACTAGCGGGGAGCGAGCAGTACTTC. The variable domain in full, completed from reference TRBV5-4 and TRBJ2-7, reads ETGVTQSPTHLIKTRGQQVTLRCSSQSGHNTVSWYQQALGQGPQFIFQYYREEENGRGNFPPRFSGLQFPNYSSELNVNALELDDSALYLCASSLRGLAGSEQYFGPGTRLTVT.